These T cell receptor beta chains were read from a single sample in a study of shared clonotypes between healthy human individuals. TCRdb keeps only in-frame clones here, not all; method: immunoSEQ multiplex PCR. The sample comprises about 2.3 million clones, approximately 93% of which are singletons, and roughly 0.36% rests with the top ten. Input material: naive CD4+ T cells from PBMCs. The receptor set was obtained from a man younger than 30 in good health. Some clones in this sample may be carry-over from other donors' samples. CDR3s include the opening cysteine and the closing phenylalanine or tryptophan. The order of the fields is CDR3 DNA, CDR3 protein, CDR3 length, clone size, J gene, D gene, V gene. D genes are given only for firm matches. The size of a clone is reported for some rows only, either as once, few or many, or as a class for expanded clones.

cdr3_nt: TGTGCCAGCAGCGCTGAGACAGGGGGCACTGAAGCTTTCTTT
cdr3_aa: CASSAETGGTEAFF
cdr3_length: 14
clone_size: -
j_call: TRBJ1-1
d_call: TRBD1
v_call: TRBV9

cdr3_nt: TGTGCCAGCAGTGACACCTTAGGCGGCACCATATATTTT
cdr3_aa: CASSDTLGGTIYF
cdr3_length: 13
clone_size: once
j_call: TRBJ1-3
d_call: -
v_call: TRBV28

cdr3_nt: TGTGCCAGCAGCTTAGAGGGGAACACCGGGGAGCTGTTTTTT
cdr3_aa: CASSLEGNTGELFF
cdr3_length: 14
clone_size: -
j_call: TRBJ2-2
d_call: -
v_call: TRBV7-2

cdr3_nt: TGTGCCAGCAGCTTTATGGCGGGCACAGATACGCAGTATTTT
cdr3_aa: CASSFMAGTDTQYF
cdr3_length: 14
clone_size: -
j_call: TRBJ2-3
d_call: -
v_call: TRBV7-2

cdr3_nt: TGCGCCAGCAGCTTGGTTTCGGATACGCAGTATTTT
cdr3_aa: CASSLVSDTQYF
cdr3_length: 12
clone_size: -
j_call: TRBJ2-3
d_call: -
v_call: TRBV5-1

cdr3_nt: TGTGCCAGCAGCCCACGGGCAGCCTCCTACGAGCAGTACTTC
cdr3_aa: CASSPRAASYEQYF
cdr3_length: 14
clone_size: -
j_call: TRBJ2-7
d_call: -
v_call: TRBV13

cdr3_nt: TGTGCCAGCAGCTTGCAAGGCGGGGAGCTGTTTTTT
cdr3_aa: CASSLQGGELFF
cdr3_length: 12
clone_size: -
j_call: TRBJ2-2
d_call: -
v_call: TRBV5-4

cdr3_nt: TGTGCCAGCAGTTCTGAAGCTAGGTACCCCTACAATGAGCAGTTCTTC
cdr3_aa: CASSSEARYPYNEQFF
cdr3_length: 16
clone_size: -
j_call: TRBJ2-1
d_call: -
v_call: TRBV6-5

cdr3_nt: TGTGCCAGCAGCTCCACCAGGGGTAATGAGCAGTTCTTC
cdr3_aa: CASSSTRGNEQFF
cdr3_length: 13
clone_size: once
j_call: TRBJ2-1
d_call: -
v_call: TRBV7-3

cdr3_nt: TGTGCCAGCAGCGCCCGGACTAGCGGGCGCACAGATACGCAGTATTTT
cdr3_aa: CASSARTSGRTDTQYF
cdr3_length: 16
clone_size: -
j_call: TRBJ2-3
d_call: TRBD2
v_call: TRBV7-8

cdr3_nt: TGTGCCAGCAGCAGACGGGACAGGGGAGGATACTTC
cdr3_aa: CASSRRDRGGYF
cdr3_length: 12
clone_size: -
j_call: TRBJ2-7
d_call: TRBD1
v_call: TRBV2

cdr3_nt: TGTGCCAGCAGCTTGGGGAGAGTTAGCACAGATACGCAGTATTTT
cdr3_aa: CASSLGRVSTDTQYF
cdr3_length: 15
clone_size: -
j_call: TRBJ2-3
d_call: -
v_call: TRBV5-4

cdr3_nt: TGTGCCAGCAGTGACTTTGCGGGTGGGTCCTACGAGCAGTACTTC
cdr3_aa: CASSDFAGGSYEQYF
cdr3_length: 15
clone_size: -
j_call: TRBJ2-7
d_call: -
v_call: TRBV2

cdr3_nt: TGTGCCAGCAGGGTTGCCGGTTATACGCAGTATTTT
cdr3_aa: CASRVAGYTQYF
cdr3_length: 12
clone_size: -
j_call: TRBJ2-3
d_call: -
v_call: TRBV25-1

cdr3_nt: TGTGCCAGCAGCTTAATGTACACTGAAGCTTTCTTT
cdr3_aa: CASSLMYTEAFF
cdr3_length: 12
clone_size: -
j_call: TRBJ1-1
d_call: -
v_call: TRBV11-2

cdr3_nt: TGTGCCAGCAGTTTTTTTCGGACAAACGGGCCAACGAGAAAGGAGCAGTACTTC
cdr3_aa: CASSFFRTNGPTRKEQYF
cdr3_length: 18
clone_size: once
j_call: TRBJ2-7
d_call: -
v_call: TRBV27

cdr3_nt: TGTGCCAGCAGTGAACAGGGAGCTGGGGCCAACGTCCTGACTTTC
cdr3_aa: CASSEQGAGANVLTF
cdr3_length: 15
clone_size: -
j_call: TRBJ2-6
d_call: -
v_call: TRBV6-1

cdr3_nt: TGTGCCACCAGCCCTGGCGGCAGTTTCCCCGAGCAGTACTTC
cdr3_aa: CATSPGGSFPEQYF
cdr3_length: 14
clone_size: -
j_call: TRBJ2-7
d_call: -
v_call: TRBV15

cdr3_nt: TGTGCCAGCAGCTTAGGGAAAAAAGGAAGCACAGATACGCAGTATTTT
cdr3_aa: CASSLGKKGSTDTQYF
cdr3_length: 16
clone_size: -
j_call: TRBJ2-3
d_call: -
v_call: TRBV5-4

cdr3_nt: TGTGCCAGCACCCAAGCCTTGGCTTACTCCTACGAGCAGTACTTC
cdr3_aa: CASTQALAYSYEQYF
cdr3_length: 15
clone_size: -
j_call: TRBJ2-7
d_call: -
v_call: TRBV6-5

cdr3_nt: TGCGCCAGCAGCTTATACTCGACAGGGAGTACGGGCACTGAAGCTTTCTTT
cdr3_aa: CASSLYSTGSTGTEAFF
cdr3_length: 17
clone_size: -
j_call: TRBJ1-1
d_call: TRBD1
v_call: TRBV5-1

cdr3_nt: TGCGCCAGCAGCCCTAGTAGCGGGTACACAGATACGCAGTATTTT
cdr3_aa: CASSPSSGYTDTQYF
cdr3_length: 15
clone_size: -
j_call: TRBJ2-3
d_call: TRBD2
v_call: TRBV5-1

cdr3_nt: TGTGCCAGCTCAACAGGGGGAGGGTTAGTTGCTGAAGCTTTCTTT
cdr3_aa: CASSTGGGLVAEAFF
cdr3_length: 15
clone_size: -
j_call: TRBJ1-1
d_call: TRBD1
v_call: TRBV5-5

cdr3_nt: TGTGCCAGCAGCTCGGTGGCCGGGCGGGAGGAATACGAGCAGTACTTC
cdr3_aa: CASSSVAGREEYEQYF
cdr3_length: 16
clone_size: -
j_call: TRBJ2-7
d_call: TRBD2
v_call: TRBV7-8

cdr3_nt: TGTGCCAGCAGTCGGACAGGGCGGCAAGAGACCCAGTACTTC
cdr3_aa: CASSRTGRQETQYF
cdr3_length: 14
clone_size: -
j_call: TRBJ2-5
d_call: TRBD1
v_call: TRBV5-5

cdr3_nt: TGCGCCAGCAGCGTCGACAGGGTGCCTAATGAAAAACTGTTTTTT
cdr3_aa: CASSVDRVPNEKLFF
cdr3_length: 15
clone_size: -
j_call: TRBJ1-4
d_call: TRBD1
v_call: TRBV5-1

cdr3_nt: TGCGCCAGCAGCCCCCTGCAGATCCAGAACACTGAAGCTTTCTTT
cdr3_aa: CASSPLQIQNTEAFF
cdr3_length: 15
clone_size: -
j_call: TRBJ1-1
d_call: -
v_call: TRBV5-1

cdr3_nt: TGTGCCAGCAGGTCCTACGAGCAGTACTTC
cdr3_aa: CASRSYEQYF
cdr3_length: 10
clone_size: -
j_call: TRBJ2-7
d_call: -
v_call: TRBV2

cdr3_nt: TGTGCCGGGCAAGTGGGCTCTGGAAACACCATATATTTT
cdr3_aa: CAGQVGSGNTIYF
cdr3_length: 13
clone_size: -
j_call: TRBJ1-3
d_call: -
v_call: TRBV30

cdr3_nt: TGTGCCTGGACCTCCGGACAGAATGACTATGGCTACACCTTC
cdr3_aa: CAWTSGQNDYGYTF
cdr3_length: 14
clone_size: -
j_call: TRBJ1-2
d_call: -
v_call: TRBV30

cdr3_nt: TGTGCCAGCAGCCGTCGACAGGGGGGCTACGAGCAGTACTTC
cdr3_aa: CASSRRQGGYEQYF
cdr3_length: 14
clone_size: -
j_call: TRBJ2-7
d_call: TRBD1
v_call: TRBV11-3

cdr3_nt: TGTGCCAGCAGTTTGGGACTAGCGGCATCTTTGCAGTTCTTC
cdr3_aa: CASSLGLAASLQFF
cdr3_length: 14
clone_size: -
j_call: TRBJ2-1
d_call: TRBD2
v_call: TRBV28

cdr3_nt: TGTGCCAGCAGTCGTCAGGGGACCCAAGAGACCCAGTACTTC
cdr3_aa: CASSRQGTQETQYF
cdr3_length: 14
clone_size: -
j_call: TRBJ2-5
d_call: -
v_call: TRBV7-6

cdr3_nt: TGTGCCAGTAGTATGGTGTTCGTAAGTGGCTACACCTTC
cdr3_aa: CASSMVFVSGYTF
cdr3_length: 13
clone_size: -
j_call: TRBJ1-2
d_call: -
v_call: TRBV19

cdr3_nt: TGTGCCAGCAGCTCTGAGTGGAGCGAAAAACTGTTTTTT
cdr3_aa: CASSSEWSEKLFF
cdr3_length: 13
clone_size: few
j_call: TRBJ1-4
d_call: -
v_call: TRBV11-2

cdr3_nt: TGTGCCAGCAGCTCCCTAGCGGGCACCTACGAGCAGTACTTC
cdr3_aa: CASSSLAGTYEQYF
cdr3_length: 14
clone_size: -
j_call: TRBJ2-7
d_call: TRBD2
v_call: TRBV7-2

cdr3_nt: TGCGCCAGCAGCCAAGATAAGCAGGGTTACTACGAGCAGTACTTC
cdr3_aa: CASSQDKQGYYEQYF
cdr3_length: 15
clone_size: -
j_call: TRBJ2-7
d_call: -
v_call: TRBV4-1

cdr3_nt: TGTGCCAGCAGAAGGGACCTACAAGAGACCCAGTACTTC
cdr3_aa: CASRRDLQETQYF
cdr3_length: 13
clone_size: -
j_call: TRBJ2-5
d_call: -
v_call: TRBV6-6

cdr3_nt: TGCGCCAGCAGCTTACAGGGGCCCTACAATGAGCAGTTCTTC
cdr3_aa: CASSLQGPYNEQFF
cdr3_length: 14
clone_size: -
j_call: TRBJ2-1
d_call: TRBD1
v_call: TRBV5-1

cdr3_nt: TGTGCCAGCAGATCGGTCGGTACAAGGATCCCAGATACGCAGTATTTT
cdr3_aa: CASRSVGTRIPDTQYF
cdr3_length: 16
clone_size: -
j_call: TRBJ2-3
d_call: -
v_call: TRBV27

cdr3_nt: TGTGCCAGCACCGGTGGGGTAGCGGGAGTGCTTGAGCAGTTCTTC
cdr3_aa: CASTGGVAGVLEQFF
cdr3_length: 15
clone_size: -
j_call: TRBJ2-1
d_call: TRBD2
v_call: TRBV7-8

cdr3_nt: TGTGCCGGACAGCAGGACCCGAACACTGAAGCTTTCTTT
cdr3_aa: CAGQQDPNTEAFF
cdr3_length: 13
clone_size: -
j_call: TRBJ1-1
d_call: -
v_call: TRBV2